This T cell receptor (beta chain) is drawn from a study of T cell responses to AZD1222 COVID-19 vaccine (dated by TCRdb to about 2021). The study in broad terms: AZD1222 recipients with second doses at about 4 weeks or about 12 weeks were pooled, because spike-specific TCR depth and breadth did not differ between schedules. A total of under 250 trial participants underwent TCR sequencing, of whom about 200 had received two doses of AZD1222 and about 25 had received two doses of the MenACWY control vaccine. Trial participants were enrolled by age into 18-55, 56-69 and 70-plus year subgroups, with approximately 160, 26 and 62 TCR-sequenced participants respectively. General findings and caveats noted by the study authors: Reportedly, close to half of the unique spike-specific TCRs recognized epitopes lying outside the regions that are mutated in the B.1.351 and B.1.1.7 variants. Conclusions about previously exposed vaccinees are limited, since just a handful of AZD1222 recipients were seropositive for SARS-CoV-2 at baseline. Participants were mostly white British and included more females than males, and it was suggested by the authors that clonal diversity may have been underestimated. Spike-specific TCR breadth and depth rose significantly after two AZD1222 doses compared with day 0 and with MenACWY recipients. The 56-69-year group was small, and its depth increase did not reach significance, likely because of low power. The whole spike protein was spanned by vaccine-associated CD4 TCRs, and dominant responses were seen in regions 160-218 and 743-854. Because no day 14 peak-response samples were available, the repertoires could be characterized only after the peak T cell response.

The CDR3 regions of human TCRbeta chains were analyzed by immunosequencing. Regarding the original processing steps: Repertoire TCRs were matched against a reference library of SARS-CoV-2-specific TCRs generated with the MIRA antigen-specificity platform. Breadth was defined as the fraction of unique TCRs that were SARS-CoV-2-associated, and depth was defined as the fraction of total T cells that were SARS-CoV-2-associated. Using the MIRA data, each spike-specific TCR was assigned both to the spike region to which the TCR was reactive and to a CD4 or CD8 class. Log10-transformed breadth and depth values were compared by one-way ANOVA with Sidak's multiple comparisons tests. TCRdb provides this immuneACCESS table in a form limited to in-frame rearrangements. Some clones are lacking; in checked studies, under half of them reflect an unresolved V gene, and why the rest are absent is not known. V and J calls and clone size are given by that table; D and trimming were obtained from the DNA. The sample table lists roughly 50,000 clones, roughly 85% of them with a count of one. In total, the top ten clones hold around 4% of the sample.

The sample's time point label, decoded: baseline before first vaccination. Samples from vaccinated people were obtained from the UK trials COV001 and COV002, which included a single-blind randomized controlled phase 2/3 trial of AZD1222 (ChAdOx1 nCoV-19) in healthy adults. For TCRbeta chain sequencing, PBMC samples from trial participants were taken at day 0 and at day 28 after the second dose. As to this clone: The antigen it recognizes is unknown. No much larger clone exists at a distance of one base, and base qualities are not known.

The CDR3 goes from the cysteine to the phenylalanine over 14 residues. The sequence is cut down to CDR3 DNA, 42 bases in frame from base 1. The junction carries 13 bases between V and J, which are trimmed by 3 bases and 4 bases respectively. Per the germline V gene, SGHRS is the CDR1 and YFSETQ is the CDR2. The receptor was derived from an adult in good health. The rearrangement joined TRBV5-1 to TRBJ2-5; a tentative D call is TRBD1 (6 bases match). The specimen comprised peripheral blood, sampled on day 0 of AZD1222 vaccination. DNA sequence: TGCGCCAGCAGCTCCGGACAGAACCGAGAGACCCAGTACTTC. This gives the protein CASSSGQNRETQYF.